These 9 T cell receptor beta chains were sequenced from one sample in a study of PD-1 blockade in mismatch repair-deficient tumors. Assay used: immunoSEQ multiplex PCR; TCRdb lists only in-frame clones, some missing. The table records 60,000 to 65,000 clones, more than 70% of them present only once. The material sequenced was peripheral blood, taken 52 weeks after starting pembrolizumab. These receptors all come from an adult with mismatch repair-deficient cancer.

This sequence joins TRBV14 and TRBJ2-7; 7 nucleotides match TRBD2. Germline values: CDR1 SGHDN, CDR2 FVKESK. There are 16 residues in the CDR3. The J segment lost 3 bases and the V segment lost 0 bases, leaving 8 bases of the junction unmatched. The CDR3 nucleotides are TGTGCCAGCAGCCAAGAGTACGCGGGAGCTGGCTACGAGCAGTACTTC. It encodes CASSQEYAGAGYEQYF.

CDR3 amino acids: CASSLIREFTDTQYF. CDR3 coding DNA: TGTGCCAGCAGCTTAATCCGAGAGTTCACAGATACGCAGTATTTT. The chain has TRBV11-2 and TRBJ2-3, with no clear D. V lost 2 bases and J lost 2, with 11 bases in between. This CDR3 contains 15 residues. Germline V gene sequence: CDR1 SGHAT, CDR2 FQNNGV. Together with reference TRBV11-2 and TRBJ2-3, the CDR3 gives the full variable domain: EAGVAQSPRYKIIEKRQSVAFWCNPISGHATLYWYQQILGQGPKLLIQFQNNGVVDDSQLPKDRFSAERLKGVDSTLKIQPAKLEDSAVYLCASSLIREFTDTQYFGPGTRLTVL.

J is TRBJ2-3 and V is TRBV27; TRBD2 matches 11 bases. The length of the CDR3 is 17 residues. The V gene end was trimmed by 4 bases and the J gene end by 0 bases; junction bases not matched to a gene: 6. Germline lookup yields CDR1 MNHEY and CDR2 SMNVEV (reference sequence). The chain's CDR3 is CASSYLGLAASTDTQYF. The CDR3, as DNA: TGTGCCAGCAGTTATTTGGGACTAGCGGCTAGCACAGATACGCAGTATTTT.

The chain combines TRBV14 with TRBJ2-7; TRBD2 agrees at 10 bases. CDR3 length: 17 residues. Trimming removed 5 bases from V and 3 bases from J; junction bases left unmatched: 13. Germline lookup yields CDR1 SGHDN and CDR2 FVKESK. The CDR3 protein is CASSIQREGPGIYEQYF. CDR3 DNA: TGTGCCAGCAGCATTCAGCGGGAGGGCCCGGGCATCTACGAGCAGTACTTC.

This clone was picked up a small number of times. This chain links TRBV11-3 with TRBJ2-1; TRBD2 matches 8 bases. The CDR3 totals 16 residues. Germline CDR1 reads SGHNT; CDR2 reads YENEEA. Trimming at V came to 5 bases and at J to 2 bases, leaving 8 bases not matched to a gene. CDR3 in DNA: TGTGCCAGCAGCCGAGAGCGGGAGACTCCCTACAATGAGCAGTTCTTC. Its protein is CASSRERETPYNEQFF.

The chain carries TRBV28 and TRBJ2-7, with unresolved D. V lost 2 bases, J lost 2 bases, and 7 bases lay in between. CDR1 MDHEN and CDR2 SYDVKM come from the germline V gene. This CDR3 is 13 amino acids long. The chain's CDR3 is CASSLGHTYEQYF. The DNA of the CDR3 is TGTGCCAGCAGTTTAGGGCATACCTACGAGCAGTACTTC.

The J gene is TRBJ2-3, the V gene TRBV11-3; 10 bases are a match to TRBD2. Germline values: CDR1 SGHNT, CDR2 YENEEA. CDR3 length equals 18 residues. V trimming: 5 bases; J trimming: 0 bases; junction bases outside the gene matches: 11. CDR3 residues: CASSEIRTSGSSTDTQYF. CDR3 DNA sequence: TGTGCCAGCAGCGAGATCCGGACTAGCGGATCTAGCACAGATACGCAGTATTTT.

The chain combines TRBV5-8 with TRBJ2-3; 7 nucleotides agree with TRBD2. The CDR3 sequence is 15 residues long. Germline V lookup: CDR1 SGHTS, CDR2 YDEGEE. V trimming: 4 bases; J trimming: 3 bases; junction bases outside the gene matches: 8. This chain's CDR3 is CASSLGLGETDTQYF. As DNA, the CDR3 is TGTGCCAGCAGCCTAGGACTAGGTGAGACAGATACGCAGTATTTT.

The V and J genes are TRBV7-9 and TRBJ2-1, with 7 bases identical to TRBD1. The junction had 8 bases not matched to a gene; V was cut back by 5 bases and J by 4 bases. CDR3 length: 15 amino acids. CDR1 is SEHNR and CDR2 is FQNEAQ in the germline V gene (reference sequence). CDR3 sequence reads: CASSPPGQQYNEQFF. The CDR3 DNA reads TGTGCCAGCAGCCCCCCGGGACAGCAATACAATGAGCAGTTCTTC.